Following are 8 T cell receptor beta chains from one sample sequenced in a study of blood T cell repertoires in COVID-19. The method was immunoSEQ multiplex PCR; TCRdb's version includes in-frame clones alone and lacks a portion of them. The data contain roughly 230,000 clones, roughly 90% of them seen just once; the ten biggest clones take up approximately 1.7%. Specimen: peripheral blood. These receptors originate from a man aged 65 to 85 with acute or convalescent COVID-19.

The chain has TRBV7-9 and TRBJ2-7; D uncertain. The CDR3 extends over 11 amino acids. The V gene's germline CDR1 is SEHNR and CDR2 FQNEAQ (reference sequence). Trimming removed 5 bases at V and 2 bases at J, with 4 bases between. CDR3 in amino acids: CASSLTYEQYF. In DNA form, the CDR3 reads TGTGCCAGCAGCCTTACCTACGAGCAGTACTTC.

The chain has TRBV7-2 and TRBJ2-3; 12 bases align to TRBD2. The CDR3 sequence is 15 residues long. The V segment lost 6 bases and the J segment 1 base; nucleotides outside the gene matches: 2. CDR1 and CDR2 (germline): SGHTA, FQGNSA. The CDR3 DNA sequence: TGTGCCAGCAGATCTAGCGGGAGGGGCACAGATACGCAGTATTTT. Its translation is CASRSSGRGTDTQYF.

The rearrangement joins TRBV9 to TRBJ2-3; 9 bases are a match to TRBD2. V lost 3 bases, J lost 5 bases, and 7 bases stayed unmatched. Germline V gene lookup returns CDR1 SGDLS and CDR2 YYNGEE. This CDR3 has 15 residues. The CDR3 nucleotides are TGTGCCAGCAGCGCTAGCGGGGAAAGAGGAGATACGCAGTATTTT. Translating it yields CASSASGERGDTQYF.

This clone was counted only a few times. The chain links TRBV27 to TRBJ1-1; D gene unclear. The CDR3 consists of 14 residues. Trimming left V 5 bases short and J 5 bases short, with 15 bases between. CDR1 is MNHEY and CDR2 is SMNVEV in the germline V gene (reference sequence). The CDR3 DNA reads TGTGCCAGCAGTCCAACAGAGGGTTGGACTGAAGCTTTCTTT. Translating it yields CASSPTEGWTEAFF.

CDR3 sequence: CASSRPGLAGGGELFF. The DNA of the CDR3 is TGTGCCAGCAGCCGGCCGGGACTAGCGGGAGGAGGGGAGCTGTTTTTT. V usage is TRBV7-2 and J usage is TRBJ2-2; 15 nucleotides match TRBD2. CDR3 length: 16 amino acids. Looked up from germline, CDR1 is SGHTA and CDR2 is FQGNSA. Trimming at V came to 5 bases and at J to 8 bases, leaving 6 bases not matched to a gene. The full variable domain, its missing parts supplied by reference TRBV7-2 and TRBJ2-2, is GAGVSQSPSNKVTEKGKDVELRCDPISGHTALYWYRQSLGQGLEFLIYFQGNSAPDKSGLPSDRFSAERTGGSVSTLTIQRTQQEDSAVYLCASSRPGLAGGGELFFGEGSRLTVL.

The chain has TRBV6-5 and TRBJ2-3; D possibly corresponds to TRBD2 (7 bases). CDR3 size: 15 residues. Trimming took off 0 bases at V and 1 base at J, with 8 bases between the two ends. Germline V CDR1 and CDR2: MNHEY, SVGAGI. This CDR3 reads CASSYSGGRTDTQYF. In DNA, the CDR3 is TGTGCCAGCAGTTACTCGGGGGGGCGCACAGATACGCAGTATTTT.

The chain joins TRBV28 to TRBJ2-2; 8 nucleotides line up with TRBD2. J lost 5 bases, V lost 5 bases, and 10 bases had no gene match. The CDR3 consists of 16 residues. Germline V gene data show CDR1 as MDHEN and CDR2 as SYDVKM. CDR3 in amino acids: CASSLRGGPLTGELFF. For the CDR3, the DNA is TGTGCCAGCAGTCTTCGCGGGGGGCCATTGACCGGGGAGCTGTTTTTT.

This chain uses TRBV2 with TRBJ1-1, with TRBD1 matching over 10 bases. The germline CDR1 and CDR2 sequences are SNHLY and FYNNEI. J lost 7 bases, V lost 0 bases, and 5 bases had no gene match. CDR3 size: 15 residues. The CDR3 here is CASSEARGQGIEAFF. CDR3 nucleotide sequence: TGTGCCAGCAGTGAAGCGCGGGGACAGGGGATTGAAGCTTTCTTT.